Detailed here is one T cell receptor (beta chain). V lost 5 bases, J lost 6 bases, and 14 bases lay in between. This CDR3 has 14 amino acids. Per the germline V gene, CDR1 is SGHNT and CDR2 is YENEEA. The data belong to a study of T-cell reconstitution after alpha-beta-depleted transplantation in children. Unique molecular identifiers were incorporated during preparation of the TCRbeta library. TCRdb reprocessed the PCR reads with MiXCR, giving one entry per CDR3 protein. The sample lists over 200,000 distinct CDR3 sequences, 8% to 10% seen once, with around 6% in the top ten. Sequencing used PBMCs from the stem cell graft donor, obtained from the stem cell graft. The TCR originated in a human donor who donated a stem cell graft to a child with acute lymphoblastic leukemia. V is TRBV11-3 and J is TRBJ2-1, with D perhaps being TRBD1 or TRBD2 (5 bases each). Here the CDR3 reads CASSPSRGRNEQFF. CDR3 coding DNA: TGTGCCAGCAGCCCCAGCCGGGGACGCAATGAGCAGTTCTTC.